Detailed here is one T cell receptor beta chain. What it binds is not known. This entry comes from a study of shared clonotypes between healthy human individuals. Findings of the study overall: Memory subsets generally showed lower estimated richness than naive subsets.

The V gene lost 0 bases and the J gene lost 3 bases, with 13 bases spanning the gap. The CDR3 length is 15 residues. Germline CDR1 SGDLS, CDR2 YYNGEE. Only in-frame clones appear in the TCRdb table, and some are missing; sequencing was by immunoSEQ multiplex PCR. The sample holds more than 2 million clones; 93% are singletons and the top ten take 1.5% to 2%. CD8 cells regarded as naive lacked CD45RO, were positively chosen for CCR7, and omitted terminally differentiated effector memory CD45RA+ cells. Sequencing used naive CD8+ T cells from PBMCs. This chain uses TRBV9 with TRBJ2-7; weak D call: TRBD1 (5 bases). The sequence was collected from a man aged 18-30 years in good health. Some clones in this sample may be carry-over from other donors' samples. This CDR3 reads CASSVGNRPSYEQYF. In nucleotides, the CDR3 is TGTGCCAGCAGCGTAGGAAACAGGCCCAGCTACGAGCAGTACTTC.